The rows below give T cell receptor beta chains drawn from one sample of a study of blood T cell repertoires in COVID-19. Sequencing was performed with immunoSEQ multiplex PCR; in TCRdb, only in-frame clones are kept and a portion is missing. The sample lists under 250,000 clones, about nine tenths occurring once. Sequencing input: peripheral blood. The source of these receptors is a man aged 45 to 65 with COVID-19, enrolled during active disease. CDR3s include the opening cysteine and the closing phenylalanine or tryptophan. The D gene is left open where the match is weak. Clone size is stated in some rows and not others, as once, few, many or a class when expanded.

TRBJ2-1,TRBV2,.,.,TGTGCCAGCAGCAACGACAGCAATGAGCAGTTCTTC,CASSNDSNEQFF
TRBJ2-2,TRBV11-2,TRBD2,.,TGTGCCAGCAGTGGACTAGCGGGAACCGGGGAGCTGTTTTTT,CASSGLAGTGELFF
TRBJ1-2,TRBV18,.,few,TGTGCCAGCTCCCTCCGGAGCCGCGAAGGACAGAGTAACTATGGCTACACCTTC,CASSLRSREGQSNYGYTF
TRBJ1-3,TRBV10-3,.,few,TGTGCCATCAGTGAGTCTCCTAACTCTGGAAACACCATATATTTT,CAISESPNSGNTIYF
TRBJ1-6,TRBV4-3,.,.,TGCGCCAGCAGCCAAGACCGGGCAGGGTCGACTTCACCCCTCCACTTT,CASSQDRAGSTSPLHF
TRBJ2-7,TRBV7-9,TRBD2,.,TGTGCCAGCAGCTTTTCCCCTAGCGGGATCGAGCAGTACTTC,CASSFSPSGIEQYF
TRBJ1-5,TRBV28,.,.,TGTGCCAGCAGTTTACAGGGAAATCAGCCCCAGCATTTT,CASSLQGNQPQHF
TRBJ1-1,TRBV19,.,once,TGTGCCAGCTCACAGGGTGTGGGGGTAGAGACTGAAGCTTTCTTT,CASSQGVGVETEAFF
TRBJ1-1,TRBV5-4,.,.,TGTGCCAGCACCCGATCCACAGGGAACACTGAAGCTTTCTTT,CASTRSTGNTEAFF
TRBJ2-3,TRBV15,.,.,TGTGCCACCTCCACTAGCCTCACAGATACGCAGTATTTT,CATSTSLTDTQYF
TRBJ1-3,TRBV19,.,.,TGTGCCAGCTCCGGGGGGGCCTTCGGAAACACCATATATTTT,CASSGGAFGNTIYF
TRBJ1-6,TRBV5-1,.,.,TGCGCCAGCAGCTTGCAACGGTCTAATAATTCACCCCTCCACTTT,CASSLQRSNNSPLHF
TRBJ1-4,TRBV5-1,.,.,TGCGCCAGCAGCTTGGAGGTGCCAGGAAAACTGTTTTTT,CASSLEVPGKLFF
TRBJ1-2,TRBV18,.,.,TGTGCCAGCTCACCACGGGAGGAACAGAACTATGGCTACACCTTC,CASSPREEQNYGYTF
TRBJ2-7,TRBV5-6,.,.,TGTGCCAGCAGCTTGGCCGAAAGGGGCGAGCAGTACTTC,CASSLAERGEQYF
TRBJ2-3,TRBV19,.,.,TGTGCCAGTAGTATCCAGGGGGGTGAAGATACGCAGTATTTT,CASSIQGGEDTQYF
TRBJ2-1,TRBV7-9,.,.,TGTGCCAGCAGCTTCGACAGGCCGTCCTACAATGAGCAGTTCTTC,CASSFDRPSYNEQFF
TRBJ1-1,TRBV12-3/TRBV12-4,.,.,TGTGCCAGCAGCCAAAGACAGGACGCTGAAGCTTTCTTT,CASSQRQDAEAFF
TRBJ1-1,TRBV6-1,.,.,TGTGCCAGCAGTGACAGCATCGCGCGAGGGACTGAAGCTTTCTTT,CASSDSIARGTEAFF
TRBJ2-2,TRBV4-1,.,once,TGCGCCAGCAGCCTGCGGCAGGGCGAGACAGTGCCCGGCGGGGAGCTGTTTTTT,CASSLRQGETVPGGELFF
TRBJ2-5,TRBV2,.,.,TGTGCCAGCAGGGTATGGACAGACCAAGAGACCCAGTACTTC,CASRVWTDQETQYF
TRBJ1-5,TRBV24-1,.,.,TGTGCCACCAGTGGCGTGAGCAATCAGCCCCAGCATTTT,CATSGVSNQPQHF
TRBJ2-1,TRBV10-3,TRBD1,.,TGTGCCACCACCCGGGACAGCTCCTACAATGAGCAGTTCTTC,CATTRDSSYNEQFF
TRBJ2-7,TRBV19,TRBD1,.,TGTGCCAGTAGTCTCCGGGACAGGGAGTACGAGCAGTACTTC,CASSLRDREYEQYF
TRBJ1-2,TRBV7-2,TRBD1,.,TGTGCCAGCAGCCCCCGGACAGGGACTAACTATGGCTACACCTTC,CASSPRTGTNYGYTF
TRBJ2-5,TRBV5-1,.,.,TGCGCCAGCAGCCTCTGGACAGTCCAAGAGACCCAGTACTTC,CASSLWTVQETQYF
TRBJ2-5,TRBV6-5,.,.,TGTGCCAGCAGTTCTACCGGGAGCGTTTGGACCCAGTACTTC,CASSSTGSVWTQYF
TRBJ2-2,TRBV5-4,.,.,TGTGCCAGCAGCTTAGGGGTCATCACCGGGGAGCTGTTTTTT,CASSLGVITGELFF
TRBJ1-2,TRBV28,TRBD1,.,TGTGCCAGCACCACTCCGACAGGGGGCTATGGCTACACCTTC,CASTTPTGGYGYTF